This T cell receptor beta chain was recorded in a study of blood T cell repertoires in COVID-19. Germline V CDR1 and CDR2: LGHDT, YNNKEL (reference sequence). CDR3 length: 18 residues. The protocol was immunoSEQ multiplex PCR, while the TCRdb copy is restricted to in-frame clones and leaves out a portion. The sample contains about 12,000 clones, roughly four fifths of which appear only once. The sample holds one count of this clone. Sequence at one end of the junction differs from germline and may be a read error. The sequenced material came from peripheral blood. The gene calls are TRBV3-1 (or the pseudogene TRBV3-2) and TRBJ1-5; D gene ambiguous. The sequence came from a woman aged 55-75 years with acute or convalescent COVID-19. Written as DNA, the CDR3 is TGTGGCAGCAGCGAAGTGTGTCCCATTTTTGGCATTCATCAGCCCCAGCATTTT. It codes for CGSSEVCPIFGIHQPQHF.